These 27 T cell receptor beta chains originate from one sample sequenced in a study of beta chain features in type 1 diabetes. Expressed TCRB transcripts got sequenced, as all isolated RNA was reverse transcribed. Only in-frame clones appear in the TCRdb table, and some are missing; sequencing was by immunoSEQ multiplex PCR. The repertoire holds about 240,000 clones, with around a quarter as singletons. Sequencing was done on a sample of central memory CD4+ T cells from blood. Receptors originate from a man aged 30 to 45 in good health.

The J gene is TRBJ1-6, the V gene TRBV2, with D hard to call. The CDR3 consists of 13 residues. Looked up from germline, CDR1 is SNHLY and CDR2 is FYNNEI. The ends were cut back, 5 bases at V and 3 bases at J, with 5 bases in the middle. CDR3 in amino acids: CASSSSYNSPLHF. The DNA of the CDR3 is TGTGCCAGCAGTTCAAGCTATAATTCACCCCTCCACTTT.

The J gene is TRBJ1-1, the V gene TRBV5-1; 8 bases map to TRBD1. Per the germline V gene, CDR1 is SGHRS and CDR2 is YFSETQ. CDR3 length: 16 amino acids. V trimming: 0 bases; J trimming: 3 bases; junction bases outside the gene matches: 7. The CDR3 DNA follows: TGCGCCAGCAGCTTGGGTTCGGGACAGGCGGACACTGAAGCTTTCTTT. It translates to CASSLGSGQADTEAFF.

This sequence joins TRBV7-9 and TRBJ2-3; no clear D. This CDR3 has 13 residues. Germline V gene sequence: CDR1 SEHNR, CDR2 FQNEAQ (reference sequence). V shed 0 bases and J shed 2 bases, with 3 bases lying between them. The CDR3 region is CASSLADTDTQYF. Written as DNA, the CDR3 is TGTGCCAGCAGCTTAGCTGACACAGATACGCAGTATTTT.

This clone has only a few counts. J is TRBJ2-1 and V is TRBV4-3; the match to TRBD2 covers 11 bases. With 0 bases clipped from V and 3 bases from J, the junction kept 4 bases outside the gene matches. The CDR3 is 17 residues long. The germline gives CDR1 LGHNA, CDR2 YSLEER. In DNA form, the CDR3 reads TGCGCCAGCAGCCAAGAGGCGACTAGCGGGATCTACAATGAGCAGTTCTTC. Translation: CASSQEATSGIYNEQFF.

The sample holds a few counts of this clone. This rearrangement joins TRBV7-7 to TRBJ2-7; TRBD1 agrees at 12 bases. The DNA end is a closer match to TRBJ2-5, so the J assignment may be wrong. Germline V CDR1 and CDR2: SSHAT, FNYEAQ (reference sequence). This CDR3 spans 15 amino acids. CDR3 residues: CASSPGTGGGETQYF. The CDR3 DNA is TGTGCCAGCAGCCCCGGGACAGGGGGCGGGGAGACCCAGTACTTC.

This clone was counted once. This rearrangement joins TRBV7-2 to TRBJ2-3; D gene uncertain. The CDR3 has 14 residues. CDR1 is SGHTA, CDR2 FQGNSA, per germline. The V end was cut by 4 bases, the J end by 5 bases, with 13 bases between. Here the CDR3 DNA reads TGTGCCAGCAGCTCGGGCGGCTGGGGAGATACGCAGTATTTT. The encoded protein is CASSSGGWGDTQYF.

This clone has a handful of counts. The J gene is TRBJ1-1, the V gene TRBV30; the D is unclear. V was trimmed by 0 bases and J by 1 base, leaving 9 bases between them. This CDR3 region has 14 residues. CDR1 and CDR2 from the germline V gene are GTSNPN and SVGIG (reference sequence). In DNA, the CDR3 is TGTGCCTGGAGTGTACGCCTGACGAACACTGAAGCTTTCTTT. Its protein product is CAWSVRLTNTEAFF.

This clone was seen a few times. The chain joins TRBV7-9 to TRBJ2-1; D unclear. The CDR3 runs to 12 residues. Per germline, CDR1 SEHNR and CDR2 FQNEAQ (reference sequence). V shed 1 base and J shed 9 bases, with 7 bases lying between them. CDR3 sequence (DNA): TGTGCCAGCAGCTTAGACGTGGGTGAGCAGTTCTTC. It codes for CASSLDVGEQFF.

The chain uses TRBV5-6 and TRBJ2-5; D is undetermined. From germline, CDR1 is SGHDT and CDR2 YYEEEE. Between the trimmed V and J ends, which lost 0 bases and 2 bases, there was a span of 5 bases. This CDR3 spans 13 amino acids. CDR3: CASSLGRQETQYF. The DNA of the CDR3 is TGTGCCAGCAGCTTGGGGCGGCAAGAGACCCAGTACTTC.

This clone was observed a handful of times. The V gene is TRBV23-1, the J gene TRBJ1-5; 9 bases map to TRBD1. TRBV23-1 is classed as an ORF, of uncertain function. CDR3 size: 15 residues. V was pared by 4 bases and J by 4 bases, with 5 bases of the junction left unmatched. CDR3 sequence reads: CASSLFGTGNQPQHF. The CDR3 DNA follows: TGCGCCAGCAGTCTGTTCGGGACAGGGAATCAGCCCCAGCATTTT.

This clone has just a few counts. This chain joins TRBV23-1 and TRBJ2-7; 7 bases line up with TRBD1. TRBV23-1 is recorded as an ORF, its role being uncertain. The trim removed 3 bases at V and 2 bases at J, leaving 10 bases unmatched. The CDR3 spans 16 residues. The CDR3 sequence is CASSHPPGQHAYEQYF. The DNA for the CDR3 is TGCGCCAGCAGTCACCCACCGGGACAGCACGCCTACGAGCAGTACTTC.

The rearrangement uses TRBV5-8 and TRBJ1-2, with D uncertain. Between the trimmed V and J ends, which lost 7 bases and 0 bases, there was a span of 7 bases. CDR3 length: 12 amino acids. The germline V gene encodes CDR1 SGHTS and CDR2 YDEGEE. The CDR3 DNA reads as TGTGCCAGCTCGGGAGCTAACTATGGCTACACCTTC. Its protein product is CASSGANYGYTF.

This clone turned up a few times. The V call is TRBV9, the J call TRBJ2-1, with 9 bases lining up with TRBD2. Unmatched junction bases numbered 2, after V lost 1 base and J lost 0 bases. The CDR3 totals 16 residues. Germline CDR1 reads SGDLS; CDR2 reads YYNGEE. CDR3 DNA sequence: TGTGCCAGCAGCGTAACTAGCGGGTTCTCCTACAATGAGCAGTTCTTC. Residues: CASSVTSGFSYNEQFF.

The chain is built from TRBV4-3 and TRBJ2-5; either TRBD1 or TRBD2 may fit D (5 bases each). V dropped 0 bases and J dropped 7 bases, with 9 bases sitting between them. Germline V CDR1 and CDR2: LGHNA, YSLEER. The length of the CDR3 is 13 residues. The CDR3 DNA reads TGCGCCAGCAGCCAAGAAGGGGCGGGGACCCAGTACTTC. Encoded protein: CASSQEGAGTQYF.

This clone was found many times. This chain connects TRBV29-1 to TRBJ2-1; possible D gene TRBD1, 5 bases. The CDR3 length is 14 residues. V shed 1 base and J shed 6 bases, with 13 bases lying between them. Germline V gene sequence: CDR1 SQVTM, CDR2 ANQGSEA. The CDR3 protein is CSVEATESPNEQFF. The CDR3 DNA follows: TGCAGCGTTGAAGCGACAGAGTCACCCAATGAGCAGTTCTTC.

The chain recombines TRBV11-2 with TRBJ2-1; tentative D call: TRBD1 (5 bases). The CDR3 runs 12 residues. Per germline, CDR1 SGHAT and CDR2 FQNNGV. V dropped 4 bases and J dropped 10 bases, with 11 bases sitting between them. The CDR3 DNA follows: TGTGCCAGCAGCTCAGACAGCAGAGAGCAGTTCTTC. Residues: CASSSDSREQFF.

The chain carries TRBV2 and TRBJ1-1; D is ambiguous. Germline V gene data show CDR1 as SNHLY and CDR2 as FYNNEI. CDR3 size: 13 residues. The V and J ends lost 7 bases and 6 bases respectively, with 15 bases between them. The DNA for the CDR3 is TGTGCCAGCACCACAAACGGTAGGGCTGAAGCTTTCTTT. This sequence encodes CASTTNGRAEAFF. Full variable domain (rest looked up from reference TRBV2 and TRBJ1-1): EPEVTQTPSHQVTQMGQEVILRCVPISNHLYFYWYRQILGQKVEFLVSFYNNEISEKSEIFDDQFSVERPDGSNFTLKIRSTKLEDSAMYFCASTTNGRAEAFFGQGTRLTVV.

This chain joins TRBV7-9 and TRBJ2-3; 11 bases fit TRBD1. CDR1 and CDR2 (germline): SEHNR, FQNEAQ (reference sequence). CDR3 length equals 14 residues. The V segment lost 5 bases and the J segment 6 bases; nucleotides outside the gene matches: 4. The CDR3 reads CASSLGQGADTQYF. In nucleotides, the CDR3 is TGTGCCAGCAGCCTCGGACAGGGGGCGGATACGCAGTATTTT.

The gene calls are TRBV15 and TRBJ2-4, with TRBD2 as a possible D gene (5 bases). V was pared by 8 bases and J by 3 bases, with 11 bases between. Germline V gene sequence: CDR1 LNHNV, CDR2 YYDKDF (reference sequence). The CDR3 loop spans 13 amino acids. The CDR3: CATEGAGKNIQYF. The CDR3 DNA follows: TGTGCCACCGAGGGTGCTGGCAAAAACATTCAGTACTTC.

This clone was observed a handful of times. The chain uses TRBV5-1 and TRBJ2-3; no firm D call. This CDR3 has 14 amino acids. V gave up 4 bases and J gave up 1 base, with 10 bases separating them. Germline CDR1 SGHRS, CDR2 YFSETQ. The CDR3 DNA follows: TGCGCCAGCAGCCCATCTACAGGCACAGATACGCAGTATTTT. Its translation: CASSPSTGTDTQYF.

CDR3 DNA sequence: TGTGCCTGGAACACAGGGGACTATGGCTACACCTTC. Its protein product is CAWNTGDYGYTF. This rearrangement joins TRBV30 to TRBJ1-2, with 7 bases matching TRBD1. With V trimmed by 4 bases and J by 3 bases, 2 bases remained unmatched. This CDR3 is built from 12 residues. The germline CDR1 and CDR2 sequences are GTSNPN and SVGIG (reference sequence).

The sample holds a few counts of this clone. J is TRBJ2-3 and V is TRBV30; 12 bases align to TRBD2. The CDR3 is 13 amino acids. From germline, CDR1 is GTSNPN and CDR2 SVGIG (reference sequence). V lost 8 bases and J lost 1; bases outside the gene matches: 1. CDR3 sequence (DNA): TGTGCCAGACTAGCGGGGGGCACAGATACGCAGTATTTT. Residues: CARLAGGTDTQYF.

This clone has just a few counts. The chain is built from TRBV7-2 and TRBJ2-3; 9 nucleotides agree with TRBD2. Germline lookup yields CDR1 SGHTA and CDR2 FQGNSA. Trimming at V came to 2 bases and at J to 8 bases, leaving 11 bases not matched to a gene. The CDR3 has 16 amino acids. The DNA of the CDR3 is TGTGCCAGCAGCTTAAAGCTGGTAGCGGGAGATGCTACGCAGTATTTT. Residues: CASSLKLVAGDATQYF. The variable domain in full, completed from reference TRBV7-2 and TRBJ2-3, reads GAGVSQSPSNKVTEKGKDVELRCDPISGHTALYWYRQSLGQGLEFLIYFQGNSAPDKSGLPSDRFSAERTGGSVSTLTIQRTQQEDSAVYLCASSLKLVAGDATQYFGPGTRLTVL.

The CDR3 is CATMGRDLTGQETQYF. CDR3 coding DNA: TGTGCCACGATGGGTAGGGACCTTACGGGACAAGAGACCCAGTACTTC. The V and J genes are TRBV6-6 and TRBJ2-5; D may correspond to TRBD1 or TRBD2 (5 bases each). The CDR3 loop spans 16 amino acids. Trimming pared 10 bases from V and 2 bases from J, leaving 23 bases between. Germline CDR1 is MNHNY and CDR2 is SVGAGI (reference sequence).

This clone was detected a few times. The J gene is TRBJ2-2, the V gene TRBV6-5; possible D gene TRBD2, 6 bases. From germline, CDR1 is MNHEY and CDR2 SVGAGI. V was trimmed by 7 bases and J by 2 bases, leaving 14 bases between them. The CDR3 loop spans 15 amino acids. The CDR3 protein is CASNQPGTNTGELFF. For the CDR3, the DNA is TGTGCCAGCAACCAACCCGGGACTAACACCGGGGAGCTGTTTTTT.

This sequence joins TRBV5-4 and TRBJ2-7; TRBD1 agrees at 9 bases. V lost 3 bases, J lost 2 bases, and 3 bases stayed unmatched. The germline V gene encodes CDR1 SGHNT and CDR2 YYREEE (reference sequence). CDR3 length: 14 amino acids. CDR3 sequence (DNA): TGTGCCAGCAGCTCGCGGACAGGGGCCTACGAGCAGTACTTC. Protein product: CASSSRTGAYEQYF.

This chain links TRBV30 with TRBJ2-7, with 7 positions matching TRBD1. V shed 7 bases, J shed 5 bases, and the junction held 5 bases outside the gene matches. CDR1 GTSNPN and CDR2 SVGIG come from the germline V gene (reference sequence). This CDR3 contains 11 residues. The CDR3 spells CALTGNHEQYF. The CDR3 DNA is TGTGCCTTGACAGGGAACCACGAGCAGTACTTC. The full variable domain, its missing parts supplied by reference TRBV30 and TRBJ2-7, is SQTIHQWPATLVQPVGSPLSLECTVEGTSNPNLYWYRQAAGRGLQLLFYSVGIGQISSEVPQNLSASRPQDRQFILSSKKLLLSDSGFYLCALTGNHEQYFGPGTRLTVT.